This T cell receptor beta chain derives from a study of beta chain features in type 1 diabetes. Whole-study findings and limits: People with Type 1 diabetes carried modestly yet significantly shorter TCRB CDR3s in all four CD4+ subsets.

This clone has a handful of counts. Its specificity is not known. Trimming pared 1 base from V and 1 base from J, leaving 10 bases between. The CDR3 covers 15 residues. The germline CDR1 and CDR2 sequences are MNHNS and SASEGT. All of the isolated RNA was reverse transcribed, so expressed TCRB transcripts were sequenced. Sequenced by immunoSEQ multiplex PCR; TCRdb stores in-frame clones only, minus some. The sample lists more than 250,000 clones, 15% occurring once. This chain uses TRBV6-1 with TRBJ1-1, with no clear D. Source material: naive CD4+ T cells from blood. This sequence originates from a man between 18 and 35 years old with type 1 diabetes. The CDR3, as DNA: TGTGCCAGCAGTGAAGAGGGAGGAGGGAACACTGAAGCTTTCTTT. It is translated as CASSEEGGGNTEAFF.